The entry below gives a single T cell receptor (beta chain) sequence along with its context. Its specificity is not known. This sample is drawn from a study of cytomegalovirus exposure and HLA in healthy donors. Overall study findings and caveats: Highly shared variants forming one cluster were likely a sequencing artifact. Reportedly, diagnosis of cytomegalovirus status by the classifier showed high specificity and sensitivity.

As for the donors, each was a healthy bone marrow donor. V dropped 1 base and J dropped 7 bases, with 13 bases sitting between them. This CDR3 comprises 14 residues. Germline CDR1 is MGHRA and CDR2 is YSYEKL. The PCR used 60 Vbeta and 13 Jbeta primers. Generated by immunoSEQ multiplex PCR, the TCRdb table keeps only in-frame clones and is missing some. The sample includes around 170,000 clones, over 60% seen only once; the top ten take around 1.5%. What was sequenced was PBMCs. The clonotype comes from a man younger than 35 in good health and CMV-seronegative. The rearrangement links TRBV4-1 to TRBJ2-5; D not certain. The CDR3: CASSQARALGTQYF. The CDR3 DNA reads TGCGCCAGCAGCCAAGCGCGCGCCCTCGGGACCCAGTACTTC.